This T cell receptor beta chain was recovered during a study of Ad26.COV2.S vaccination and SARS-CoV-2 variants. Across the study: Doses of Ad26.COV2.S were injected into muscle once or twice, 56 days apart. Findings and limits, study-wide: The placebo group had lower spike-specific TCR breadth than the vaccine recipients did.

Unmatched junction bases numbered 0, after V lost 0 bases and J lost 3 bases. The CDR3 has 15 residues. Germline assignment: CDR1 MRHNA and CDR2 SNTAGT. The repertoire was sequenced with immunoSEQ multiplex PCR; TCRdb's copy has only in-frame clones and lacks some. Seen here are some 460,000 clones, around 89% observed once, and the top ten hold under 2%. In the case of this clone: As yet, its antigen is unknown.

The treatment was: around 19 received Ad26.COV2.S at low or high dose, single or two shots; roughly five received placebo; per-sample allocation not given. The study sampled participants on day 63 after the first vaccine or placebo injection. The study used a vaccine consisting of an Ad26 vector that expressed Wuhan-strain SARS-CoV-2 spike. Sequenced here: peripheral blood, sampled in a trial of Ad26.COV2.S vaccine versus placebo. This receptor was taken from a person aged 18-65 years who received the Ad26.COV2.S COVID-19 vaccine or a placebo. The V gene is TRBV6-4, the J gene TRBJ2-3; 10 bases agree with TRBD1. Here the CDR3 DNA reads TGTGCCAGCAGTGACTCGGGACAGGGGACAGATACGCAGTATTTT. Protein product: CASSDSGQGTDTQYF.